These T cell receptor beta chains were read from a single sample in a study of T-cell memory formation after mild COVID-19. TCRdb re-derived calls from the 5' RACE reads in MiXCR, one entry per CDR3 protein. The sample has around 390,000 distinct CDR3 sequences; 16% are singletons. Material for sequencing was PBMCs or a T cell subset sorted from them (not recorded which). These receptors all come from a man between 18 and 29 years old who had mild COVID-19 (a few samples of this study predate the infection). Cell type and time point are not known. CDR3s include the opening cysteine and the closing phenylalanine or tryptophan. The D gene is left open where the match is weak. Clone sizes are given selectively: once, few, many, or a class where the clone is expanded.

TGTGCCAGCAGCCAAGAGTCGGGAGGGGAGTTCTTC	CASSQESGGEFF	TRBD2	TRBJ2-1	TRBV3-1	NA
TGCGCCAGCAGCTTGGCCCCCAGGGGGCAGGAAAAACTGTTTTTT	CASSLAPRGQEKLFF	TRBD1	TRBJ1-4	TRBV5-1	NA
TGTGCCAGCAGCACACCCTACCAGGGGTCAACGCAGTATTTT	CASSTPYQGSTQYF	NA	TRBJ2-3	TRBV7-2	few
TGTGCCAGCAGTGAATCCGGGGGACAGGCCTACAATGAGCAGTTCTTC	CASSESGGQAYNEQFF	TRBD1	TRBJ2-1	TRBV25-1	NA
TGCGCCAGCAGCTCCAGCGGGGTTGAGCAGTTCTTC	CASSSSGVEQFF	TRBD2	TRBJ2-1	TRBV5-1	few
TGTGCCAGCAGCGTACTAGGTAGCGGGGGGGCGGATGAGCAGTTCTTC	CASSVLGSGGADEQFF	TRBD2	TRBJ2-1	TRBV9	few
TGCGCCAGCAGCTTGGATGGGACAGGTTTTTCACCCCTCCACTTT	CASSLDGTGFSPLHF	TRBD1	TRBJ1-6	TRBV5-1	NA
TGCGCCAGCAGCGCGCCGGGACACTTCTACGAGCAGTACTTC	CASSAPGHFYEQYF	NA	TRBJ2-7	TRBV5-1	NA
TGTGCCAGCAGTCCTAGCGGGGGGCACGAGACCCAGTACTTC	CASSPSGGHETQYF	TRBD2	TRBJ2-5	TRBV6-2/TRBV6-3	NA
TGTGCCAGCAGTTCACAGGGGGGAACTAATGAAAAACTGTTTTTT	CASSSQGGTNEKLFF	TRBD1	TRBJ1-4	TRBV6-5	NA
TGCAGCGCAACGGGAGACAGGGATCAGCCCCAGCATTTT	CSATGDRDQPQHF	TRBD1	TRBJ1-5	TRBV29-1	few
TGTGCCAGCAGTTACGATATCGGGGGAAAAGAGACCCAGTACTTC	CASSYDIGGKETQYF	NA	TRBJ2-5	TRBV6-5	few
TGCGCCAGCAGCCAAGTCTCTGGGGGTCCCACTGAAGCTTTCTTT	CASSQVSGGPTEAFF	NA	TRBJ1-1	TRBV4-1	NA
TGTGCCAGCAGTCCCGGTGTCAGCGGGGGTCGATACTCTGGGGCCAACGTCCTGACTTTC	CASSPGVSGGRYSGANVLTF	TRBD2	TRBJ2-6	TRBV12-3/TRBV12-4	few
TGTGCCAGCAGATTCACAGGGGGCAACACTGAAGCTTTCTTT	CASRFTGGNTEAFF	TRBD1	TRBJ1-1	TRBV6-5	few
TGTGCCAGCAGTCCACGAGTCCAAGAGACCCAGTACTTC	CASSPRVQETQYF	NA	TRBJ2-5	TRBV27	many
TGCGCCAGCAGCCAAGTTTTTGGCTCCGAAGATACGCAGTATTTT	CASSQVFGSEDTQYF	NA	TRBJ2-3	TRBV4-3	few